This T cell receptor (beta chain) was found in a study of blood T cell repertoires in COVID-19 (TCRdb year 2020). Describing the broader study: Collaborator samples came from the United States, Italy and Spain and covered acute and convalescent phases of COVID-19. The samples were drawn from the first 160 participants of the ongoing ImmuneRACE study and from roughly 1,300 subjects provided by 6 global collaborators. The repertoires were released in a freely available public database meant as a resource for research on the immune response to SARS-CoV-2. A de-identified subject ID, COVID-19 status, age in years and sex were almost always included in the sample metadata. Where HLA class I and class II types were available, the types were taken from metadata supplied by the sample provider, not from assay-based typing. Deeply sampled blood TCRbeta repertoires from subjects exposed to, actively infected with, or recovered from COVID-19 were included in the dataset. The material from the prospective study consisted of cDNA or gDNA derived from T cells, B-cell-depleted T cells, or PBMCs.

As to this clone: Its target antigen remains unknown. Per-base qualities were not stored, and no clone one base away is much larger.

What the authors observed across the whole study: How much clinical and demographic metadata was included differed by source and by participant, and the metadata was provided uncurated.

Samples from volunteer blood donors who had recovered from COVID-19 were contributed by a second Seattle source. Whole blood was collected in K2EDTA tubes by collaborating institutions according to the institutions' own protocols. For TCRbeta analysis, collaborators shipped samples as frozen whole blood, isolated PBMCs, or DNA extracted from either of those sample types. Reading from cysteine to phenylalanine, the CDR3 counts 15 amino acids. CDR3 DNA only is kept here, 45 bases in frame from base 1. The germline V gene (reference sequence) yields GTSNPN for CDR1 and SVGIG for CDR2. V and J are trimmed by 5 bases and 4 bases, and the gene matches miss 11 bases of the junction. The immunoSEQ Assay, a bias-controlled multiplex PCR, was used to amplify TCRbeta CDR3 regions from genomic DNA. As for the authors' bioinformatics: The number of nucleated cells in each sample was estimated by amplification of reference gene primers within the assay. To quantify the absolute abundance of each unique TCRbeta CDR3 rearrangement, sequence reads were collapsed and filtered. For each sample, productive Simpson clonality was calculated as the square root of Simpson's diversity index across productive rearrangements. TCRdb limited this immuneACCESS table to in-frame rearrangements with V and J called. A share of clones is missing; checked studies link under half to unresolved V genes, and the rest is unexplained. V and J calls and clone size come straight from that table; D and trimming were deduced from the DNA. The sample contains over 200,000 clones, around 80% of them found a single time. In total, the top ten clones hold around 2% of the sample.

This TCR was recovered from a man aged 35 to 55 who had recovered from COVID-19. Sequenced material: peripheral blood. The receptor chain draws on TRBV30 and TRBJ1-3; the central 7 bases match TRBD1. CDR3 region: CAWDLQGLRGNTIYF. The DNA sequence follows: TGTGCCTGGGATCTACAGGGGCTTCGGGGAAACACCATATATTTT.